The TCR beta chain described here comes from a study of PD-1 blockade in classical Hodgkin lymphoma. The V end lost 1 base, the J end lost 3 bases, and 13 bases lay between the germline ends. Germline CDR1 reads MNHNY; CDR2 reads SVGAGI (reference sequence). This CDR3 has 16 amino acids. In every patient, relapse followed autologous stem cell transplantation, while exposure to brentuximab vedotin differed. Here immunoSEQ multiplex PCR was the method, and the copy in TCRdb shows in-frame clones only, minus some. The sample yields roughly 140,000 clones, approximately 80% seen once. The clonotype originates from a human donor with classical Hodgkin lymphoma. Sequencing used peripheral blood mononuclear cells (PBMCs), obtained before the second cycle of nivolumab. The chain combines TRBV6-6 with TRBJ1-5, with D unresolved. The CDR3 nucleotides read TGTGCCAGCAGTTACTTGGCAGGTCAACTCAATCAGCCCCAGCATTTT. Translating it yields CASSYLAGQLNQPQHF.